Listed below are T cell receptor beta chains from one sample, sequenced in a study of blood T cells in healthy people across ages. TCRdb reanalysed the 5' RACE reads using MiXCR and keeps one entry per CDR3 protein. The sample contains about 1,400,000 distinct CDR3 sequences, roughly 45% of which appear only once. The specimen sequenced was blood. These receptors all stem from a woman younger than 30 in good health. Both conserved end residues are part of each CDR3. The D gene is left open where the match is weak. The listing skips clone size in some rows; elsewhere it reads once, few, many or a size class.

clone_size: -
d_call: -
v_call: TRBV28
cdr3_length: 13
j_call: TRBJ2-7
cdr3_nt: TGTGCCAGCAGGTCGGGACTGACTCGGGAGCAGTACTTC
cdr3_aa: CASRSGLTREQYF

clone_size: few
d_call: TRBD2
v_call: TRBV7-8
cdr3_length: 19
j_call: TRBJ2-5
cdr3_nt: TGTGCCAGCAGCTCGGGGATCCCTAGCGGGGGATACCTCCAACAGACCCAGTACTTC
cdr3_aa: CASSSGIPSGGYLQQTQYF

clone_size: -
d_call: -
v_call: TRBV16
cdr3_length: 13
j_call: TRBJ1-2
cdr3_nt: TGTGCCAGCAGCCAGAAATCGGGCACTGGCTACACCTTC
cdr3_aa: CASSQKSGTGYTF

clone_size: few
d_call: -
v_call: TRBV10-3
cdr3_length: 15
j_call: TRBJ1-1
cdr3_nt: TGTGCCATCAGTGAGTCAGGTCCCCAGAACACTGAAGCTTTCTTT
cdr3_aa: CAISESGPQNTEAFF

clone_size: -
d_call: -
v_call: TRBV29-1
cdr3_length: 14
j_call: TRBJ2-7
cdr3_nt: TGCAGCGTTGTAAAACTGTCCGCCCCCTACGAGCAGTACTTC
cdr3_aa: CSVVKLSAPYEQYF

clone_size: -
d_call: -
v_call: TRBV9
cdr3_length: 15
j_call: TRBJ1-2
cdr3_nt: TGTGCCAGCAGCGTAGCTCCTGTGGGGAGCTATGGCTACACCTTC
cdr3_aa: CASSVAPVGSYGYTF

clone_size: -
d_call: TRBD1
v_call: TRBV28
cdr3_length: 15
j_call: TRBJ1-2
cdr3_nt: TGTGCCAGCAGTTCCTCGAGGACAGGGAGTATTGGCTACACCTTC
cdr3_aa: CASSSSRTGSIGYTF

clone_size: -
d_call: TRBD2
v_call: TRBV6-1
cdr3_length: 15
j_call: TRBJ2-5
cdr3_nt: TGTGCCAGCAGTCGACAGCGGGGGAACAAAGAGACCCAGTACTTC
cdr3_aa: CASSRQRGNKETQYF

clone_size: -
d_call: -
v_call: TRBV11-2
cdr3_length: 14
j_call: TRBJ1-1
cdr3_nt: TGTGCCAGCAGCCCTAGCCTGAGATACACTGAAGCTTTCTTT
cdr3_aa: CASSPSLRYTEAFF

clone_size: -
d_call: TRBD2
v_call: TRBV10-3
cdr3_length: 16
j_call: TRBJ2-3
cdr3_nt: TGTGCCATCAGTGACCCCTCAGCGGGGACTACAGATACGCAGTATTTT
cdr3_aa: CAISDPSAGTTDTQYF

clone_size: -
d_call: TRBD2
v_call: TRBV7-9
cdr3_length: 16
j_call: TRBJ2-5
cdr3_nt: TGTGCCAGCAGCGGGCTAGCTAGCGGGAGCCGAGAGACCCAGTACTTC
cdr3_aa: CASSGLASGSRETQYF

clone_size: -
d_call: TRBD1
v_call: TRBV20-1
cdr3_length: 15
j_call: TRBJ1-1
cdr3_nt: TGCAGTGCTAGACCCCGGACAGGTATGAACACCGAAGCTTTCTTT
cdr3_aa: CSARPRTGMNTEAFF

clone_size: few
d_call: TRBD1
v_call: TRBV4-1
cdr3_length: 15
j_call: TRBJ1-2
cdr3_nt: TGCGCCAGCAGGGGACTCGGGACAGATTCCTATGGCTACACCTTC
cdr3_aa: CASRGLGTDSYGYTF

clone_size: -
d_call: -
v_call: TRBV20-1
cdr3_length: 17
j_call: TRBJ1-6
cdr3_nt: TGCAGTGCTAGAGACGTCTCTCGGGGATTTGGCAGTTCACCCCTCCACTTT
cdr3_aa: CSARDVSRGFGSSPLHF

clone_size: -
d_call: -
v_call: TRBV20-1
cdr3_length: 10
j_call: TRBJ2-1
cdr3_nt: TGCAGTGCTGGGACGGGGGAGCAGTTCTTC
cdr3_aa: CSAGTGEQFF

clone_size: few
d_call: TRBD2
v_call: TRBV29-1
cdr3_length: 16
j_call: TRBJ2-3
cdr3_nt: TGCAGCGCCATTATCGTTATAGCGGGGGGAACAGATACGCAGTATTTT
cdr3_aa: CSAIIVIAGGTDTQYF

clone_size: few
d_call: -
v_call: TRBV10-2
cdr3_length: 15
j_call: TRBJ2-1
cdr3_nt: TGCGCCAGCAGTAAAACGGAGGGACTCTACAATGAGCAGTTCTTC
cdr3_aa: CASSKTEGLYNEQFF

clone_size: -
d_call: -
v_call: TRBV5-1
cdr3_length: 13
j_call: TRBJ2-7
cdr3_nt: TGCGCCAGCAGGGATAGTGGGGGACACGAGCAGTACTTC
cdr3_aa: CASRDSGGHEQYF

clone_size: -
d_call: -
v_call: TRBV6-1
cdr3_length: 17
j_call: TRBJ1-2
cdr3_nt: TGTGCCAGCAGCGCAAAGGACGGGAGGCTGGGCCCTTATGGCTACACCTTC
cdr3_aa: CASSAKDGRLGPYGYTF

clone_size: -
d_call: -
v_call: TRBV12-3/TRBV12-4
cdr3_length: 11
j_call: TRBJ2-7
cdr3_nt: TGTGCCAGTCCCAGTCACTACGAGCAGTACTTC
cdr3_aa: CASPSHYEQYF

clone_size: few
d_call: TRBD2
v_call: TRBV9
cdr3_length: 16
j_call: TRBJ2-3
cdr3_nt: TGTGCCAGCAGCGTAGCCAGCGGGGGGGCAACAGATACGCAGTATTTT
cdr3_aa: CASSVASGGATDTQYF